This TCR beta chain was documented in a study of OX40 agonist ivuxolimab in advanced cancers. Overall study context: The patients got ivuxolimab, which is an agonistic anti-OX40 (CD134) antibody. Hepatocellular carcinoma, melanoma, renal cell or head and neck cancer occurred in dose-escalation patients. Eligibility admitted prior anti-PD-1, anti-PD-L1 or anti-CTLA-4 therapy; around 38% had some.

Profiling relied on immunoSEQ multiplex PCR, and the TCRdb table lists in-frame clones only, not all of them. The data show fewer than 85,000 clones, around 90% seen once. V was cut by 1 base and J by 2 bases, with 8 bases left in between. This CDR3 contains 14 residues. CDR1 and CDR2 (germline): SEHNR, FQNEAQ (reference sequence). V and J are TRBV7-9 and TRBJ1-2, with D possibly TRBD1 on 6 matching bases. Source: CD4+ or CD8+ T cells sorted from blood, taken in a trial of the OX40 agonist ivuxolimab. This sequence originates from an adult with an advanced solid tumor such as melanoma, head and neck, liver or kidney cancer. The CDR3: CASSLEDRNYGYTF. The CDR3, as DNA: TGTGCCAGCAGCTTAGAGGACAGAAACTATGGCTACACCTTC.